The sample holds one count of the clone carrying this T cell receptor beta chain. Generated by immunoSEQ multiplex PCR, the TCRdb table keeps only in-frame clones and is missing some. The sample contains 100,000 to 140,000 clones, approximately 84% of which appear only once. J gave up 4 bases and V 5 bases, and 4 bases lay outside the gene matches. In germline, CDR1 is MDHEN, CDR2 SYDVKM. The CDR3 is 15 amino acids. This sample was included in a study of blood T cell repertoires in COVID-19. The rearrangement uses TRBV28 and TRBJ2-7, with TRBD2 matching 14 bases. The TCR was taken from a human donor in a cohort sampled during active COVID-19. Material for sequencing was peripheral blood. CDR3 loop: CASSVGLAGDYEQYF. Here the CDR3 DNA reads TGTGCCAGCAGTGTGGGACTAGCGGGAGATTACGAGCAGTACTTC.